These 11 T cell receptor beta chains came from one sample sequenced in a study of T cells after yellow fever vaccination. From the 5' RACE reads, TCRdb called clonotypes with MiXCR, one entry per CDR3 protein. The table has a few hundred thousand distinct CDR3 sequences, around 4.1% seen once. The source material was PBMCs, sampled 5 days after the yellow fever booster vaccination. These receptors were obtained from a young man who received the YFV17D yellow fever vaccine.

The CDR3 loop reads CASSYLSGGQPQHF. For the CDR3, the DNA is TGTGCCAGCAGTTACCTCTCAGGGGGCCAGCCCCAGCATTTT. J is TRBJ1-5 and V is TRBV6-2 or TRBV6-3; the match to TRBD1 covers 8 bases. V dropped 2 bases and J dropped 7; count of bases not matched to a gene: 4. Looked up from germline, CDR1 is MNHEY and CDR2 is SVGEGT. The CDR3 covers 14 residues.

This clonotype has a count of ten or more. The CDR3 here is CASSYRSDTQYF. The CDR3 DNA reads as TGTGCCAGCAGTTACCGGTCAGATACGCAGTATTTT. The chain employs TRBV6-2 or TRBV6-3 and TRBJ2-3; D is unclear. Looked up from germline, CDR1 is MNHEY and CDR2 is SVGEGT. Trimming removed 2 bases from V and 4 bases from J, with 4 bases in between. The length of the CDR3 is 12 residues.

V gene TRBV15 combines with J gene TRBJ2-7, with D uncertain. Trimming took off 0 bases at V and 4 bases at J, with 7 bases between the two ends. Per the germline V gene, CDR1 is LNHNV and CDR2 is YYDKDF (reference sequence). CDR3 size: 13 residues. The CDR3 reads CATSRDRSYEQYF. CDR3 DNA sequence: TGTGCCACCAGCAGAGATAGGTCGTACGAGCAGTACTTC.

This clonotype was seen only a few times. The V and J genes are TRBV25-1 and TRBJ1-2, with 10 nucleotides matching TRBD1. This CDR3 region has 14 residues. Trimming took 5 bases from V and 5 from J; bases not matched to a gene: 5. The germline V gene has CDR1 MGHDK and CDR2 SYGVNS. Written as DNA, the CDR3 is TGTGCCAGCAGTATAGGACAGGGGGATTATGGCTACACCTTC. The encoded protein is CASSIGQGDYGYTF.

This clonotype appeared many times. V and J are TRBV12-3 or TRBV12-4 and TRBJ2-7; D is ambiguous. The CDR3 runs to 13 residues. Trimming stripped 1 base from V and 3 bases from J, with 7 bases between. DNA for the CDR3: TGTGCCAGCAGTTTAGGGCCCTTCTACGAGCAGTACGTC. This gives the protein CASSLGPFYEQYV.

In its sample, this clonotype was seen a few times. The rearrangement joins TRBV6-6 to TRBJ2-1; 11 bases match TRBD1. Trimming removed 5 bases from V and 8 bases from J; junction bases left unmatched: 8. The CDR3 loop spans 15 amino acids. The germline V gene encodes CDR1 MNHNY and CDR2 SVGAGI (reference sequence). Written as DNA, the CDR3 is TGTGCCAGCAGTCCCGGGACAGGGGGGAGGCATGAGCAGTTCTTC. This translates into CASSPGTGGRHEQFF.

This chain links TRBV27 with TRBJ2-2; the D gene is possibly TRBD1 (5 bases). The CDR3 has 15 residues. The V end lost 3 bases, the J end lost 3 bases, and 11 bases lay between the germline ends. The germline CDR1 and CDR2 sequences are MNHEY and SMNVEV (reference sequence). The CDR3: CASSFLGPHTGELFF. CDR3 coding DNA: TGTGCCAGCAGTTTTTTGGGGCCGCACACCGGGGAGCTGTTTTTT.

This clonotype was found a few times. The chain joins TRBV7-9 to TRBJ1-1, with 8 bases identical to TRBD1. The V gene end was trimmed by 3 bases and the J gene end by 7 bases; junction bases not matched to a gene: 4. Germline loops: CDR1 SEHNR, CDR2 FQNEAQ (reference sequence). The CDR3 is 13 residues long. The CDR3 bases are TGTGCCAGCAGCTTGAGGGGGACAGGTGAAGCTTTCTTT. It encodes CASSLRGTGEAFF.

This clonotype was detected only a few times. The chain has TRBV7-2 and TRBJ2-7; 7 bases are shared with TRBD2. The CDR3 is made up of 15 amino acids. CDR1 SGHTA and CDR2 FQGNSA come from the germline V gene. Trimming at V came to 2 bases and at J to 4 bases, leaving 8 bases not matched to a gene. This CDR3 is CASSLLVGGFYEQYF. In DNA, the CDR3 is TGTGCCAGCAGCTTACTAGTGGGGGGGTTTTACGAGCAGTACTTC. The full variable domain, with the rest looked up from reference TRBV7-2 and TRBJ2-7, is GAGVSQSPSNKVTEKGKDVELRCDPISGHTALYWYRQSLGQGLEFLIYFQGNSAPDKSGLPSDRFSAERTGGSVSTLTIQRTQQEDSAVYLCASSLLVGGFYEQYFGPGTRLTVT.

This clonotype appeared many times. The chain employs TRBV12-3 or TRBV12-4 and TRBJ2-5; 13 bases agree with TRBD2. Trimming cost V 7 bases and J 5 bases; bases outside gene matches: 10. This CDR3 is 16 amino acids long. The CDR3 is CASTIRLAGGRETQYF. The CDR3 bases are TGTGCCAGCACCATAAGACTAGCGGGGGGTAGGGAGACCCAGTACTTC.

This clonotype was picked up many times. The chain uses TRBV10-3 and TRBJ2-7, with TRBD1 as a possible D gene (6 bases). Germline lookup yields CDR1 ENHRY and CDR2 SYGVKD. The ends were cut back, 3 bases at V and 2 bases at J, with 14 bases in the middle. The length of the CDR3 is 15 residues. The CDR3 sequence is CAISDRGRITYEQYF. The CDR3 DNA follows: TGTGCCATCAGTGACAGGGGCCGAATCACCTACGAGCAGTACTTC.